This is a list of T cell receptor beta chains from one sample in a study of T cells expressing NK-cell markers. For each CDR3 protein, TCRdb gives one entry from its re-call of the 5' RACE reads, without DNA. This listing includes over 250,000 distinct CDR3 sequences. Sequencing used blood T cells: a sorted CD56 or NKG2C T cell subset, CD4+ or CD8+ T cells, or bulk PBMC T cells (not recorded which). The receptors stem from a woman aged 18-70 years in good health. Each CDR3 is given with its conserved first and last residue. Fields, in order: J gene, V gene, CDR3 protein.

J gene: TRBJ2-7
V gene: TRBV7-2
CDR3 protein: CASSLVARSGNEQYF

J gene: TRBJ1-5
V gene: TRBV19
CDR3 protein: CASSTVRGNQPQHF

J gene: TRBJ2-3
V gene: TRBV29-1
CDR3 protein: CSVGQMNTQYF

J gene: TRBJ1-1
V gene: TRBV12-3/TRBV12-4
CDR3 protein: CASSPWGPEAFF

J gene: TRBJ2-3
V gene: TRBV7-9
CDR3 protein: CASSLSGGGTQYF

J gene: TRBJ2-3
V gene: TRBV7-9
CDR3 protein: CASSFWASNTDTQYF

J gene: TRBJ1-2
V gene: TRBV7-3
CDR3 protein: CASSLGWLGSYGYTF

J gene: TRBJ1-6
V gene: TRBV20-1
CDR3 protein: CSATARPNNSPLHF

J gene: TRBJ1-1
V gene: TRBV7-2
CDR3 protein: CASSAFFGLGHEAFF

J gene: TRBJ1-5
V gene: TRBV12-3/TRBV12-4
CDR3 protein: CASSLAAGKQPQHF

J gene: TRBJ1-2
V gene: TRBV7-9
CDR3 protein: CASSRAGTGEAYGYTF

J gene: TRBJ2-1
V gene: TRBV19
CDR3 protein: CASSARMNEQFF

J gene: TRBJ2-7
V gene: TRBV11-2
CDR3 protein: CASSPSTISYEQYF

J gene: TRBJ2-7
V gene: TRBV19
CDR3 protein: CASSISGSPSSYEQYF

J gene: TRBJ2-6
V gene: TRBV15
CDR3 protein: CATSRDGASGANVLTF

J gene: TRBJ1-2
V gene: TRBV5-1
CDR3 protein: CASSLASDSSAGGYTF

J gene: TRBJ1-2
V gene: TRBV7-2
CDR3 protein: CASTEEVYGYTF